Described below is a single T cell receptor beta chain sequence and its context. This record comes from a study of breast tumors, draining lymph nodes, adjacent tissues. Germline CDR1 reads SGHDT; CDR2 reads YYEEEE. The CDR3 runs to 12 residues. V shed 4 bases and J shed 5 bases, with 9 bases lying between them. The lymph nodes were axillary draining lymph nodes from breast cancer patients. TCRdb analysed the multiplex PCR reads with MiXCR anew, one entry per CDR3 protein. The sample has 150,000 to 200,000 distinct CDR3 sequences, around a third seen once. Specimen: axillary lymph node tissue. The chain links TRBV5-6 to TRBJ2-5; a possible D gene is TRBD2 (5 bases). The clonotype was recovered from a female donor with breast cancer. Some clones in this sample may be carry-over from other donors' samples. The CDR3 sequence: CASSKGGETQYF. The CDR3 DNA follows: TGTGCCAGCAGCAAAGGCGGGGAGACCCAGTACTTC.